This TCR beta chain was documented in a study of T cells after yellow fever vaccination. Study-wide background: Fractions of low cell number were prepared using SMART-Seq v4 Ultra Low Input.

Trimming shortened V by 11 bases and J by 1 base, and 12 bases separated the two germline ends. This CDR3 has 13 residues. Germline CDR1 and CDR2: MDHEN and SYDVKM. Each CDR3 protein gets one entry after TCRdb re-called the 5' RACE reads with MiXCR. The sample lists hundreds of thousands of distinct CDR3 sequences; around a sixth were seen once. The source material was PBMCs, sampled more than 4 days after the first yellow fever vaccination. The V call is TRBV28, the J call TRBJ1-5; TRBD1 might be the D (5 bases). This receptor was obtained from a man aged 18-30 years who received the YFV17D yellow fever vaccine. The CDR3 DNA reads TGTGCCTCCAATTGGGGGAGCAATCAGCCCCAGCATTTT. It yields the protein CASNWGSNQPQHF.